The clone carrying this T cell receptor (beta chain) was counted between two and nine times. With 2 bases removed from V and 3 bases from J, the gap between germline ends came to 7 bases. The germline CDR1 and CDR2 sequences are MGHDK and SYGVNS. The CDR3 is made up of 13 amino acids. These data belong to a study of T cell changes during pregnancy in multiple sclerosis. The table came from immunoSEQ multiplex PCR; TCRdb's copy has only in-frame clones and leaves some out. The data contain 35,000 to 45,000 clones, approximately 91% of them singletons. The sequencing here drew on CD4+ T cells from peripheral blood mononuclear cells, taken in the first trimester of pregnancy. The sequence was obtained from a female donor with multiple sclerosis, enrolled in a pregnancy study. This chain links TRBV25-1 with TRBJ2-5, with D possibly TRBD2 on 6 matching bases. The CDR3: CASSEGGKETQYF. The CDR3 DNA reads TGTGCCAGCAGTGAAGGAGGGAAAGAGACCCAGTACTTC.